The 15 T cell receptor beta chains reported below all come from one sample, sequenced in a study of blood T cell repertoires in COVID-19 (TCRdb year 2020). Library preparation employed the immunoSEQ multiplex PCR assay. TCRdb retrieved this table from immuneACCESS and kept in-frame rearrangements only. Not all clones are present; in checked studies, unresolved V genes account for under half, and no reason is known for the remainder. This sample holds about 430,000 clones; 75% to 90% were observed only once. About 1.1% of the sample is in the top ten clones. The sequenced sample consisted of PBMCs or T cells enriched from blood (not recorded which). The receptors derive from a young man who had recovered from COVID-19.

The V call is TRBV10-3, the J call TRBJ2-1; 9 nucleotides line up with TRBD2. This CDR3 contains 15 residues. The V gene's germline CDR1 is ENHRY and CDR2 SYGVKD. The junction had 13 bases not matched to a gene; V was cut back by 8 bases and J by 8 bases. The DNA for the CDR3 is TGTGCCATCCGGGCTAGCGGGACCCTCGGACATGAGCAGTTCTTC. Translating it yields CAIRASGTLGHEQFF.

The chain recombines TRBV5-1 with TRBJ1-1; no firm D call. The CDR3 has 16 residues. Germline values: CDR1 SGHRS, CDR2 YFSETQ. Deletions cut 4 bases from V and 0 bases from J, with 16 bases between. The CDR3 spells CASSPPRGEMNTEAFF. CDR3 DNA: TGCGCCAGCAGCCCACCTCGCGGAGAGATGAACACTGAAGCTTTCTTT.

The chain combines TRBV14 with TRBJ1-2; TRBD1 agrees at 7 bases. Germline trimming cut 0 bases from V and 8 bases from J; bases unmatched to any gene: 9. The CDR3 loop spans 15 amino acids. CDR1 is SGHDN and CDR2 is FVKESK in the germline V gene. The CDR3 reads CASSQDYKDRRGYTF. The CDR3 nucleotides are TGTGCCAGCAGCCAAGACTACAAGGACAGGAGGGGCTACACCTTC.

The gene calls are TRBV5-1 and TRBJ1-5, with D tentatively TRBD1 (5 bases). The CDR3 consists of 14 residues. In germline, CDR1 is SGHRS, CDR2 YFSETQ. V lost 1 base to trimming and J lost 5 bases, with 10 bases between them. The CDR3 bases are TGCGCCAGCAGCTTGACAGGACAAGATCAGCCCCAGCATTTT. It yields the protein CASSLTGQDQPQHF.

The V gene is TRBV13, the J gene TRBJ2-2; the match to TRBD2 covers 14 bases. Trimming took 0 bases from V and 1 from J; bases not matched to a gene: 1. In germline, CDR1 is PRHDT, CDR2 FYEKMQ (reference sequence). The CDR3 loop spans 18 amino acids. Here the CDR3 reads CASSLGGLAGGNTGELFF. The CDR3 DNA reads as TGTGCCAGCAGCTTAGGCGGACTAGCGGGAGGGAACACCGGGGAGCTGTTTTTT.

The CDR3 region has the DNA TGCGCCAGCAGCCCGCGGGAGGGCGGAAACATTCAGTACTTC. Its protein is CASSPREGGNIQYF. The rearrangement joins TRBV5-1 to TRBJ2-4, with TRBD2 identical over 9 bases. Per germline, CDR1 SGHRS and CDR2 YFSETQ. The CDR3 is made up of 14 amino acids. V shed 4 bases and J 6 bases; nucleotides not matched to a gene: 5.

This chain links TRBV10-1 with TRBJ2-1; D may be TRBD2 (5 bases). Trimming took off 3 bases at V and 5 bases at J, with 17 bases between the two ends. In germline, CDR1 is WNHNN, CDR2 SYGVQD (reference sequence). The CDR3 consists of 16 residues. DNA for the CDR3: TGCGCCAGCAGTGATAATCCCCCGGAGGCACACAATGAGCAGTTCTTC. Translating gives CASSDNPPEAHNEQFF.

DNA of the CDR3: TGTGCCAGCAGTCCGCCCGGACTAGCGGAATACAATGAGCAGTTCTTC. Residues: CASSPPGLAEYNEQFF. This chain joins TRBV27 and TRBJ2-1; 10 nucleotides match TRBD2. V dropped 5 bases and J dropped 4; count of bases not matched to a gene: 8. The CDR3 runs to 16 residues. Looked up from germline, CDR1 is MNHEY and CDR2 is SMNVEV (reference sequence).

The gene calls are TRBV5-6 and TRBJ2-5; 9 bases match TRBD1. Trimming took 1 base from V and 5 from J; bases not matched to a gene: 6. CDR1 is SGHDT, CDR2 YYEEEE, per germline. The CDR3 is made up of 15 amino acids. The CDR3 coding sequence is TGTGCCAGCAGCTTGAAGGGACAGGGCTCGGAGACCCAGTACTTC. Residues: CASSLKGQGSETQYF.

The gene calls are TRBV18 and TRBJ1-3, with D hard to call. The CDR3 spans 16 residues. Germline V gene data show CDR1 as KGHSH and CDR2 as LQKENI. Trimming took 2 bases from V and 0 from J, leaving 11 bases between them. CDR3 coding DNA: TGTGCCAGCTCACCAAGCGGCCAGAGCTCTGGAAACACCATATATTTT. Translated, it gives CASSPSGQSSGNTIYF.

V is TRBV10-2 and J is TRBJ1-5; the D is unclear. This CDR3 has 13 residues. The V and J ends lost 4 bases and 5 bases respectively, with 9 bases between them. Germline CDR1 is WSHSY and CDR2 is SAAADI. Written as DNA, the CDR3 is TGCGCCAGCAGTGTCGGCGGGGATCAGCCCCAGCATTTT. This translates into CASSVGGDQPQHF.

This clone was found a few times. The genes are TRBV5-4 and TRBJ2-6, with a weak D call TRBD1 (6 bases). The V gene's germline CDR1 is SGHNT and CDR2 YYREEE (reference sequence). The ends were cut back, 4 bases at V and 2 bases at J, with 16 bases in the middle. The CDR3 runs 17 residues. CDR3: CASSKTTGQAGANVLTF. The DNA of the CDR3 is TGTGCCAGCAGCAAAACGACAGGTCAGGCTGGGGCCAACGTCCTGACTTTC.

J is TRBJ2-2 and V is TRBV12-3 or TRBV12-4; D possibly corresponds to TRBD2 (6 bases). CDR3 size: 12 residues. Between the trimmed V and J ends, which lost 7 bases and 6 bases, there was a span of 9 bases. The CDR3 region is CASTRDAGELFF. The CDR3 region has the DNA TGTGCCAGCACGCGGGATGCCGGGGAGCTGTTTTTT.

The chain links TRBV24-1 to TRBJ1-2, with no clear D. Germline V gene data show CDR1 as KGHDR and CDR2 as SFDVKD. V lost 5 bases and J lost 4, with 13 bases in between. This CDR3 is built from 14 residues. The CDR3 DNA sequence: TGTGCCACCAGTGCCCCACCCCCCAGCTATGGCTACACCTTC. Translation: CATSAPPPSYGYTF.

The chain carries TRBV18 and TRBJ2-1; 7 bases agree with TRBD1. V gave up 2 bases and J gave up 3 bases; unmatched junction bases: 7. The CDR3 consists of 16 residues. CDR1 is KGHSH and CDR2 is LQKENI in the germline V gene. CDR3: CASSPGTVWDYNEQFF. DNA of the CDR3: TGTGCCAGCTCACCAGGGACAGTATGGGACTACAATGAGCAGTTCTTC.